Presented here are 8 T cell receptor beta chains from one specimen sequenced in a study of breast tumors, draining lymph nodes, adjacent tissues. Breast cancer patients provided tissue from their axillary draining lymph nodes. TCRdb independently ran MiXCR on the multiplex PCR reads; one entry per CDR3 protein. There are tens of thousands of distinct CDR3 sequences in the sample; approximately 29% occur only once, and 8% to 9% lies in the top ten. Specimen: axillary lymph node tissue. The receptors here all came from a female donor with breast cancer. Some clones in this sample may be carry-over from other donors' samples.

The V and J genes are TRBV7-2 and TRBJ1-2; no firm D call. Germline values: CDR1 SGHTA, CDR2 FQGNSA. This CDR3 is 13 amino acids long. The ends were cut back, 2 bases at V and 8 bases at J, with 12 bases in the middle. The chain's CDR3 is CASSLRGIEGYTF. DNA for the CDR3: TGTGCCAGCAGCTTACGCGGGATCGAGGGCTACACCTTC.

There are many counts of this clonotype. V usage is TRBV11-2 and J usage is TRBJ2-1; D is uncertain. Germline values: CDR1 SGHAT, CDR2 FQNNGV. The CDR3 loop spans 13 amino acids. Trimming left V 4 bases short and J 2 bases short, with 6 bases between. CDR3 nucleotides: TGTGCCAGCAGCTCCCAGCCCTACAATGAGCAGTTCTTC. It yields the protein CASSSQPYNEQFF.

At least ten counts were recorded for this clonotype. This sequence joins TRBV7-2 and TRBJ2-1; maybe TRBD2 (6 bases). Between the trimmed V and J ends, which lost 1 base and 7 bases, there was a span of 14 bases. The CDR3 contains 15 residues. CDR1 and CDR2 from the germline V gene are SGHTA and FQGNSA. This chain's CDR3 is CASSLGGVLGNEQFF. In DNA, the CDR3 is TGTGCCAGCAGCTTAGGGGGGGTTTTGGGGAATGAGCAGTTCTTC.

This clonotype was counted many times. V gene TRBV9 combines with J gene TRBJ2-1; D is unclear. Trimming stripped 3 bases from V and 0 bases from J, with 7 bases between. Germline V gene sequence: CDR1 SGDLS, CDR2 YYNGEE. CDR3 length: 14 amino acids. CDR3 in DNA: TGTGCCAGCAGCGGAGAAAGCTCCTACAATGAGCAGTTCTTC. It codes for CASSGESSYNEQFF. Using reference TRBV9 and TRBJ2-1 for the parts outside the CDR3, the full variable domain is DSGVTQTPKHLITATGQRVTLRCSPRSGDLSVYWYQQSLDQGLQFLIQYYNGEERAKGNILERFSAQQFPDLHSELNLSSLELGDSALYFCASSGESSYNEQFFGPGTRLTVL.

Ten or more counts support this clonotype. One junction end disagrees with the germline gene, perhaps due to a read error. CDR3 DNA: TGCAGCGTGGAAGGGCGTCTTTGGGAGGGCTTCCACTGG. Encoded protein: CSVEGRLWEGFHW. The chain couples TRBV29-1 to TRBJ1-2; D is undetermined. Germline-derived CDR1 and CDR2 are SQVTM and ANQGSEA. The CDR3 sequence is 13 residues long.

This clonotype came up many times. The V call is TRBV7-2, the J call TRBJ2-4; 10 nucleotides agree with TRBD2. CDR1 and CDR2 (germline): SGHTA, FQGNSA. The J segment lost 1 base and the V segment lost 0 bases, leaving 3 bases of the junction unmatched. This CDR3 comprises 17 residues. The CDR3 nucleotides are TGTGCCAGCAGCTTAGCTAGCGGGAGGATTGCCAAAAACATTCAGTACTTC. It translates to CASSLASGRIAKNIQYF.

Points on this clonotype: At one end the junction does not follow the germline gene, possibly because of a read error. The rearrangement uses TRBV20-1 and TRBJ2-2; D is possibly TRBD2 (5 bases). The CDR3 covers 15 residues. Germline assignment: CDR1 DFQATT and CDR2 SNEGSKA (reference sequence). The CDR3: CSVSDRLGSVDEQFF. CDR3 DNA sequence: TGCAGTGTTAGCGACCGGCTAGGGAGTGTGGATGAGCAGTTTTTT.

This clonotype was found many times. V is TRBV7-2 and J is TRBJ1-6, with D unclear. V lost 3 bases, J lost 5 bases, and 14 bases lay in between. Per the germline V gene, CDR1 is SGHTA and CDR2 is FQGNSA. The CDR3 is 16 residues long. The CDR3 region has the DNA TGTGCCAGCAGCTTTTTAGGGTCGGCGAATAATTCACCCCTCCACTTT. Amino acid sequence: CASSFLGSANNSPLHF.